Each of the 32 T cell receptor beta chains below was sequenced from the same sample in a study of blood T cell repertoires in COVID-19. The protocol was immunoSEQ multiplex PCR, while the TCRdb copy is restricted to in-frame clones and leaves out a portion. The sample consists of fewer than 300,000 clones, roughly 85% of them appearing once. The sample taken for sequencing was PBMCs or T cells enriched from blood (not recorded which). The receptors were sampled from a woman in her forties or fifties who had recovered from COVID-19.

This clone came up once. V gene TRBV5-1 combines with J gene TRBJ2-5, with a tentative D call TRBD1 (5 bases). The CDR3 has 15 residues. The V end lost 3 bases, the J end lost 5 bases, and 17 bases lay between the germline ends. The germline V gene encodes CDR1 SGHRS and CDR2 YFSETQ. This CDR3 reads CASSSQDPEWETQYF. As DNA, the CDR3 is TGCGCCAGCAGCTCACAGGACCCCGAGTGGGAGACCCAGTACTTC. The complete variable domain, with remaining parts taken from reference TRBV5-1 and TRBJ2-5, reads KAGVTQTPRYLIKTRGQQVTLSCSPISGHRSVSWYQQTPGQGLQFLFEYFSETQRNKGNFPGRFSGRQFSNSRSEMNVSTLELGDSALYLCASSSQDPEWETQYFGPGTRLLVL.

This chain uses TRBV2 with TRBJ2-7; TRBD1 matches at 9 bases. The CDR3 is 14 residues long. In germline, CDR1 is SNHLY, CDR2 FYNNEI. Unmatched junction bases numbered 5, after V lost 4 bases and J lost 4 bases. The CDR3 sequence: CASSVNRGQYEQYF. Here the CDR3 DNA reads TGTGCCAGCAGTGTGAACAGGGGGCAGTACGAGCAGTACTTC.

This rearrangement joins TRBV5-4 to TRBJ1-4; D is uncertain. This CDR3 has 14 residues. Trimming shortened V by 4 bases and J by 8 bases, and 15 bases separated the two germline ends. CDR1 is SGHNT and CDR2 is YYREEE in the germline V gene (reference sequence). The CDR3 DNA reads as TGTGCCAGCAGCCCGGACTCGGGCGGAGAAAAACTGTTTTTT. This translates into CASSPDSGGEKLFF.

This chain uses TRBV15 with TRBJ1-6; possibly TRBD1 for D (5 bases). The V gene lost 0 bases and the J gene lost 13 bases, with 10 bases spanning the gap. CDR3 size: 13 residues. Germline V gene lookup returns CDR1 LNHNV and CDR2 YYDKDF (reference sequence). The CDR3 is CATSRDPGRPLHF. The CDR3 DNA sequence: TGTGCCACCAGCAGAGATCCAGGGCGTCCCCTCCACTTT.

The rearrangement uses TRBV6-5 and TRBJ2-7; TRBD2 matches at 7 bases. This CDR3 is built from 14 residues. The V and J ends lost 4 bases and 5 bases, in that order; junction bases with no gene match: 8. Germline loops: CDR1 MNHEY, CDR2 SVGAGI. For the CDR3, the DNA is TGTGCCAGCAGTTGGACTAGTCAGTCACACGAGCAGTACTTC. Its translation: CASSWTSQSHEQYF.

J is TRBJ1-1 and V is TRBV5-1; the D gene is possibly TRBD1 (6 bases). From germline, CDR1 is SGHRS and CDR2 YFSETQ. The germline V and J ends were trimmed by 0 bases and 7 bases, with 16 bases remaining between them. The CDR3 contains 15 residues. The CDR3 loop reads CASSLAFRQELEAFF. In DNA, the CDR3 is TGCGCCAGCAGCTTGGCGTTCCGACAGGAACTTGAAGCTTTCTTT. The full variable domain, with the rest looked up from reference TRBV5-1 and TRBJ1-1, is KAGVTQTPRYLIKTRGQQVTLSCSPISGHRSVSWYQQTPGQGLQFLFEYFSETQRNKGNFPGRFSGRQFSNSRSEMNVSTLELGDSALYLCASSLAFRQELEAFFGQGTRLTVV.

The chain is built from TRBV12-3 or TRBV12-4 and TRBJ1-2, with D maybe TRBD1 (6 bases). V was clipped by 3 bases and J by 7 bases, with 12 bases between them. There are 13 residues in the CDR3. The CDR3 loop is CASSFRTVGGYTF. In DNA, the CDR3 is TGTGCCAGCAGTTTTCGGACAGTCGGTGGCTACACCTTC.

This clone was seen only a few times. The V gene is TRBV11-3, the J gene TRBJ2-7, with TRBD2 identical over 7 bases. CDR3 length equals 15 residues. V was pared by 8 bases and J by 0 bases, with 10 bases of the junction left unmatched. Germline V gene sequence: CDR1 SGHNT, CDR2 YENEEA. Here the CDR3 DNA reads TGTGCCAGCTCCGCTGGGAGGGGACCCTCCTACGAGCAGTACTTC. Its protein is CASSAGRGPSYEQYF. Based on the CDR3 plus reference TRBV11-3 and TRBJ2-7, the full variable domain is EAGVVQSPRYKIIEKKQPVAFWCNPISGHNTLYWYLQNLGQGPELLIRYENEEAVDDSQLPKDRFSAERLKGVDSTLKIQPAELGDSAVYLCASSAGRGPSYEQYFGPGTRLTVT.

The CDR3 DNA reads TGCAGCACCAAGGGAAGAAGGGGCACAGTGGATGGCTACACCTTC. Residues: CSTKGRRGTVDGYTF. The V and J genes are TRBV29-1 and TRBJ1-2, with D perhaps matching TRBD1 (5 bases). V lost 8 bases, J lost 6 bases, and 25 bases lay in between. CDR1 and CDR2 from the germline V gene are SQVTM and ANQGSEA. The CDR3 spans 15 residues. The full variable domain, with the rest looked up from reference TRBV29-1 and TRBJ1-2, is SAVISQKPSRDICQRGTSLTIQCQVDSQVTMMFWYRQQPGQSLTLIATANQGSEATYESGFVIDKFPISRPNLTFSTLTVSNMSPEDSSIYLCSTKGRRGTVDGYTFGSGTRLTVV.

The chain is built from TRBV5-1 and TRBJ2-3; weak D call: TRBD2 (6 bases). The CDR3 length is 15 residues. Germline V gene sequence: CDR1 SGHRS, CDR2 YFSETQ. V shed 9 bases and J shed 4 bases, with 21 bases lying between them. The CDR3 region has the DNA TGCGCCACGAAAACGACTAGTCTTCCCGCAGATACGCAGTATTTT. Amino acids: CATKTTSLPADTQYF. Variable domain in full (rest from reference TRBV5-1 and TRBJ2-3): KAGVTQTPRYLIKTRGQQVTLSCSPISGHRSVSWYQQTPGQGLQFLFEYFSETQRNKGNFPGRFSGRQFSNSRSEMNVSTLELGDSALYLCATKTTSLPADTQYFGPGTRLTVL.

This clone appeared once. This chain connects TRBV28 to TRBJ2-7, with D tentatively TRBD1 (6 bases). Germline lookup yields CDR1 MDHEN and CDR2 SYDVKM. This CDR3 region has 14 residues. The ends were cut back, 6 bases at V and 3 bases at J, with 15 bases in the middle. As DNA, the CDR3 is TGTGCCAGCAGCACCAGGGGTTTTGTCTACGAGCAGTACTTC. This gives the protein CASSTRGFVYEQYF.

CDR3 coding DNA: TGTGCCAGCCGGACTGGCGGACTAGCGACCATTCAGTACTTC. It codes for CASRTGGLATIQYF. The chain links TRBV2 to TRBJ2-4; 9 bases are a match to TRBD2. The V gene end was trimmed by 8 bases and the J gene end by 9 bases; junction bases not matched to a gene: 11. The germline CDR1 and CDR2 sequences are SNHLY and FYNNEI. This CDR3 has 14 amino acids.

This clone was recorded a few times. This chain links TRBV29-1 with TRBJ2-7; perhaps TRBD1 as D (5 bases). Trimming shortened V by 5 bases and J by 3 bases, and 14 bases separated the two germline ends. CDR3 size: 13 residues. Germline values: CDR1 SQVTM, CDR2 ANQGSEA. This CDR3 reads CSVQGISNYEQYF. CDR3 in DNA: TGCAGCGTTCAGGGCATCTCGAACTACGAGCAGTACTTC.

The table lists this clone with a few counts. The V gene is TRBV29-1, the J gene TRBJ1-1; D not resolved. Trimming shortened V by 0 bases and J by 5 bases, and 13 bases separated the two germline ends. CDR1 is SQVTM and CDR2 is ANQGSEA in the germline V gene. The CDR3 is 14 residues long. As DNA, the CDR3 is TGCAGCGTTGAAGATCGCCGAAGAGGAACTGAAGCTTTCTTT. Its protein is CSVEDRRRGTEAFF.

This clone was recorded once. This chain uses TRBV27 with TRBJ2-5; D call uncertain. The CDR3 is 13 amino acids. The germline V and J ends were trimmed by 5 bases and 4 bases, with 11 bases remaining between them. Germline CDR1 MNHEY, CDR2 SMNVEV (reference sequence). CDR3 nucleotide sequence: TGTGCCAGCAGTCCCTACCCCATAGAGACCCAGTACTTC. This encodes CASSPYPIETQYF.

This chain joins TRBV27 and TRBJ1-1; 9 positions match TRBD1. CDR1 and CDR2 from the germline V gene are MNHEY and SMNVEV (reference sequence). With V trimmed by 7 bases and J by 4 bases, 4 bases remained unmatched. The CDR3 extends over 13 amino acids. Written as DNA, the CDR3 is TGTGCCAGCAATCAACAGGGGGCCACTGAAGCTTTCTTT. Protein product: CASNQQGATEAFF.

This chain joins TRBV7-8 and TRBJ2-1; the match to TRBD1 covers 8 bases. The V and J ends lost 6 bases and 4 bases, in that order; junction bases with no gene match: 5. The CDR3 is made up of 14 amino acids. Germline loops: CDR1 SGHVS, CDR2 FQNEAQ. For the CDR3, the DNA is TGTGCCAGCAGTGGGGGACAGGCGTACAATGAGCAGTTCTTC. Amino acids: CASSGGQAYNEQFF.

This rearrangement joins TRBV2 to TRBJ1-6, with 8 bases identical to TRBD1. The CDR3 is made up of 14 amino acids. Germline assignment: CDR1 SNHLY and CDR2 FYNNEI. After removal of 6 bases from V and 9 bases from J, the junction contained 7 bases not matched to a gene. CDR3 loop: CASSTTRGRSPLHF. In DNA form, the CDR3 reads TGTGCCAGCAGCACAACCAGGGGGCGTTCACCCCTCCACTTT.

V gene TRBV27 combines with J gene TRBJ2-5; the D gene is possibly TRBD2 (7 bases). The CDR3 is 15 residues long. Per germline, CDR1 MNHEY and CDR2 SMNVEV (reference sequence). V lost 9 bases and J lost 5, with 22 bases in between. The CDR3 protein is CASSRLGGRWETQYF. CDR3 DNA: TGTGCCAGTAGCCGTTTGGGGGGGCGCTGGGAGACCCAGTACTTC.

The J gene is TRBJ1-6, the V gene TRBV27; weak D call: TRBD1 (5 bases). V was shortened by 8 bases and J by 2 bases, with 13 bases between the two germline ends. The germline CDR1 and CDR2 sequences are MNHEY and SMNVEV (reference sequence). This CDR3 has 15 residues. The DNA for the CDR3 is TGTGCCAGCCGAGACAGAAATACCTATAATTCACCCCTCCACTTT. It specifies CASRDRNTYNSPLHF.

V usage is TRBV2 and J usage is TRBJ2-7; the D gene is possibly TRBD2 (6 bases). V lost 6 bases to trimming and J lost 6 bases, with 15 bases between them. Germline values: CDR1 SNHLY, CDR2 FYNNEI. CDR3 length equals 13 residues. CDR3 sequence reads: CASRKGRDSEQYF. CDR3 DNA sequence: TGTGCCAGCAGAAAAGGACGGGACTCCGAGCAGTACTTC.

The CDR3 DNA sequence: TGTGCCAGCAGCCCAACCCCCCGGACTGTCGCGTACGAGCAGTACTTC. Protein sequence: CASSPTPRTVAYEQYF. The J gene is TRBJ2-7, the V gene TRBV4-2; D might be TRBD2 (5 bases). The CDR3 extends over 16 amino acids. With 4 bases removed from V and 4 bases from J, the gap between germline ends came to 20 bases. Germline loops: CDR1 LGHNA, CDR2 YNFKEQ.

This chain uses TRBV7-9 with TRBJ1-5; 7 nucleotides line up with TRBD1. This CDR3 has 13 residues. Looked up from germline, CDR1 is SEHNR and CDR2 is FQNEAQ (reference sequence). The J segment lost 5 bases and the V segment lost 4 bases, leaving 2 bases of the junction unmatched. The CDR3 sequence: CASSSQGDQPQHF. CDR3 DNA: TGTGCCAGCAGCTCTCAGGGGGATCAGCCCCAGCATTTT. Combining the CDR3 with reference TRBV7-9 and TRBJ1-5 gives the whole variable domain DTGVSQNPRHKITKRGQNVTFRCDPISEHNRLYWYRQTLGQGPEFLTYFQNEAQLEKSRLLSDRFSAERPKGSFSTLEIQRTEQGDSAMYLCASSSQGDQPQHFGDGTRLSIL.

CDR3 in DNA: TGTGCCTGCCCGGGACAGGGGTCGGGAGGCTACACCTTC. It yields the protein CACPGQGSGGYTF. The V gene is TRBV30, the J gene TRBJ1-2; 10 nucleotides line up with TRBD1. Germline V gene data show CDR1 as GTSNPN and CDR2 as SVGIG (reference sequence). The CDR3 consists of 13 residues. The V gene end was trimmed by 6 bases and the J gene end by 8 bases; junction bases not matched to a gene: 9.

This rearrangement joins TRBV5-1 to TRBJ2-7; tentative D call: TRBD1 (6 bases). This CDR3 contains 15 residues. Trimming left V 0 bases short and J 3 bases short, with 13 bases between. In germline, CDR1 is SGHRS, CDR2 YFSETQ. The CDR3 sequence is CASSLVQGVNYEQYF. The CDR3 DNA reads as TGCGCCAGCAGCTTGGTACAGGGTGTCAACTACGAGCAGTACTTC.

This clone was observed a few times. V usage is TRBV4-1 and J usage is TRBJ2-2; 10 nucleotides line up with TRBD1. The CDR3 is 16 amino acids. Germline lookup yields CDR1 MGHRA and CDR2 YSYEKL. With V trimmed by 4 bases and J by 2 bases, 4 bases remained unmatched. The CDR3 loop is CASSLGQGVNTGELFF. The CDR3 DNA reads TGCGCCAGCAGCCTAGGACAGGGGGTAAACACCGGGGAGCTGTTTTTT.

DNA of the CDR3: TGTGCCAGCTCCCCAGAGGGAGGGCTCACTGAAGCTTTCTTT. Protein: CASSPEGGLTEAFF. The chain carries TRBV18 and TRBJ1-1; D ambiguous. Deletions cut 6 bases from V and 4 bases from J, with 15 bases between. CDR3 length: 14 residues. Per the germline V gene, CDR1 is KGHSH and CDR2 is LQKENI.

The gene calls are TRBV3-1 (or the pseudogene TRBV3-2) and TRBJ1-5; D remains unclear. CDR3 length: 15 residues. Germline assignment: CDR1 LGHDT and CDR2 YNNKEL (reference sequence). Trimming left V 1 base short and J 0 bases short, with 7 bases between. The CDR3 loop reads CASSQGALSNQPQHF. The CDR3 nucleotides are TGTGCCAGCAGCCAAGGGGCCCTTAGCAATCAGCCCCAGCATTTT.

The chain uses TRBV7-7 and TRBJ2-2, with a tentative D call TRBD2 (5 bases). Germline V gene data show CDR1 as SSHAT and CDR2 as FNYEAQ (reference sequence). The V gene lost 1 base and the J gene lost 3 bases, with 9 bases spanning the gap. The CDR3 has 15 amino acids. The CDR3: CASSLGVGDTGELFF. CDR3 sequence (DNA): TGTGCCAGCAGCTTAGGGGTCGGGGACACCGGGGAGCTGTTTTTT.

CDR3 protein: CATTTGRGLFF. The CDR3 bases are TGTGCCACCACAACGGGGCGGGGGTTGTTTTTT. The chain carries TRBV6-6 and TRBJ1-4; perhaps TRBD1 as D (5 bases). CDR1 and CDR2 from the germline V gene are MNHNY and SVGAGI (reference sequence). V lost 10 bases and J 15 bases, leaving 18 bases between the germline ends. The CDR3 has 11 residues.

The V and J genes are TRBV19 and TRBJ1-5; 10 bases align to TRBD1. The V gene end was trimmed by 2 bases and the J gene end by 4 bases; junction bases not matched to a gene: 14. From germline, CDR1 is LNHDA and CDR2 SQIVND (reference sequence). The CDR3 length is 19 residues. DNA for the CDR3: TGTGCCAGTAGTATAATCGCCCTAGGGCGGGACAGGGGTAATCAGCCCCAGCATTTT. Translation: CASSIIALGRDRGNQPQHF. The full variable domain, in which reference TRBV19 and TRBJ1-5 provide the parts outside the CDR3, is DGGITQSPKYLFRKEGQNVTLSCEQNLNHDAMYWYRQDPGQGLRLIYYSQIVNDFQKGDIAEGYSVSREKKESFPLTVTSAQKNPTAFYLCASSIIALGRDRGNQPQHFGDGTRLSIL.

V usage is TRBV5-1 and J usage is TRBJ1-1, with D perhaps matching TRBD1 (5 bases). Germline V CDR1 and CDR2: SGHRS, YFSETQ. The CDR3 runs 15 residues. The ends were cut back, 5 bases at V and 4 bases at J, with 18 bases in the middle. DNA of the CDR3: TGCGCCAGCAGACCCTCAGGGATTGGACGCACTGAAGCTTTCTTT. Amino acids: CASRPSGIGRTEAFF.